This TCR beta chain was recovered during a study of cytotoxic CD8 clonotypes in ibrutinib-treated CLL. Study in general: Averaging across samples gave around 260,000 productive templates and roughly 87,000 productive rearrangements.

This clone was counted between two and nine times. Its matching antigen is unknown. The CDR3 is 13 residues long. V was shortened by 0 bases and J by 1 base, with 5 bases between the two germline ends. CDR1 is SGHNT, CDR2 YYREEE, per germline (reference sequence). Broader study findings: At the start, clonality exceeded age-matched healthy donors and followed circulating CD8+ T-cell counts.

Clones were sequenced by immunoSEQ multiplex PCR, and TCRdb holds only the in-frame ones, with some missing. This table has 23,000 or so clones, roughly 65% appearing once. This sequence originates from a human donor with chronic lymphocytic leukemia. Specimen: PBMCs, collected after 24 months of ibrutinib treatment. The chain combines TRBV5-4 with TRBJ2-7; D unclear. CDR3 loop: CASSLDTSYEQYF. In DNA form, the CDR3 reads TGTGCCAGCAGCTTGGACACTTCCTACGAGCAGTACTTC.